This TCR beta chain comes out of a study of cytomegalovirus exposure and HLA in healthy donors. Looking at the study overall: Out of 398 genotyped donors, about 84% belonged to the Caucasian-associated ancestry cluster. Study conclusions and caveats: High specificity and sensitivity for cytomegalovirus status were reported for the classifier. In an earlier analysis, most TCR beta V segments were productive about 87% or about 30% of the time.

PCR used 60 Vbeta primers and 13 Jbeta primers. Data came from immunoSEQ multiplex PCR; TCRdb stores just in-frame clones and leaves some out. The profile shows approximately 70,000 clones, 70% to 85% of them singletons. The CDR3 runs 14 residues. Germline CDR1 reads SGHRS; CDR2 reads YFSETQ. Trimming left V 0 bases short and J 1 base short, with 7 bases between. On this clone: Its antigen is still unknown.

The chain recombines TRBV5-1 with TRBJ1-1; D is undetermined. The receptor was derived from a man in his 60s in good health and CMV-seropositive. Sequenced sample: PBMCs. CDR3 bases: TGCGCCAGCAGCTTGGGGGCTACGAACACTGAAGCTTTCTTT. Protein: CASSLGATNTEAFF. Variable domain in full (rest from reference TRBV5-1 and TRBJ1-1): KAGVTQTPRYLIKTRGQQVTLSCSPISGHRSVSWYQQTPGQGLQFLFEYFSETQRNKGNFPGRFSGRQFSNSRSEMNVSTLELGDSALYLCASSLGATNTEAFFGQGTRLTVV.